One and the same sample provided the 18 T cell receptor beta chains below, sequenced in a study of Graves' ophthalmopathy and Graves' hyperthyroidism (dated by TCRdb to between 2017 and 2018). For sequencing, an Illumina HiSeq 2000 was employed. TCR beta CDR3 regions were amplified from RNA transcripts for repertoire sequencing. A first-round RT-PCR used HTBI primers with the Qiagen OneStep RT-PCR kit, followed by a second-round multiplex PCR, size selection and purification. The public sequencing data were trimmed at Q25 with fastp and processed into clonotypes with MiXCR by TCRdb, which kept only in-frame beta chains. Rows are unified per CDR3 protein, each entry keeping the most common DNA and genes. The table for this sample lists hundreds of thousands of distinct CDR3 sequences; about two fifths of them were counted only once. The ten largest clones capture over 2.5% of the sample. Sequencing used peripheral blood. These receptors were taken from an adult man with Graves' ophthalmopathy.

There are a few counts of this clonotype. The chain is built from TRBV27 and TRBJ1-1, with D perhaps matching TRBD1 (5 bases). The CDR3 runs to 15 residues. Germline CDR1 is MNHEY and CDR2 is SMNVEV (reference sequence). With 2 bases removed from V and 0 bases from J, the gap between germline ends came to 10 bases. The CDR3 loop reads CASSLIGGLNTEAFF. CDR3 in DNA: TGTGCCAGCAGTTTAATTGGGGGGTTGAACACTGAAGCTTTCTTT.

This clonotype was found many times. This CDR3 reads CATSRGQNYEQYF. For the CDR3, the DNA is TGTGCCACCAGCAGAGGACAGAACTACGAGCAGTACTTC. This chain joins TRBV15 and TRBJ2-7, with TRBD1 as a possible D gene (5 bases). The V and J ends lost 1 base and 3 bases respectively, with 7 bases between them. Germline lookup yields CDR1 LNHNV and CDR2 YYDKDF (reference sequence). The CDR3 is made up of 13 amino acids.

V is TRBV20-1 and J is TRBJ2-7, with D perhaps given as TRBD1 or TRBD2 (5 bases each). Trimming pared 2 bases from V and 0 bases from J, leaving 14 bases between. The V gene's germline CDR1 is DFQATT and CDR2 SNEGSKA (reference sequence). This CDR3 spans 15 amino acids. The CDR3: CSARPGAANSYEQYF. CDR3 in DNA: TGCAGTGCTAGACCCGGGGCGGCGAACTCCTACGAGCAGTACTTC.

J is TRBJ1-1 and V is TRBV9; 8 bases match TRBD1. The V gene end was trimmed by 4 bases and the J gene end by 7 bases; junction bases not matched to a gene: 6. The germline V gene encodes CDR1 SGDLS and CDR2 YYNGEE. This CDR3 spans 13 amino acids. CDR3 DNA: TGTGCCAGCAGCCCCTCAGGGGGCTTTGAAGCTTTCTTT. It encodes CASSPSGGFEAFF.

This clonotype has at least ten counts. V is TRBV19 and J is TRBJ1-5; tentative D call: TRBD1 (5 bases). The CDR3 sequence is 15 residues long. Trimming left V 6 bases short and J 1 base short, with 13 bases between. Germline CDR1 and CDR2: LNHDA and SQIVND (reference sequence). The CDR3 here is CASRPLEGSNQPQHF. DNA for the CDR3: TGTGCCAGTAGACCACTCGAGGGGAGCAATCAGCCCCAGCATTTT.

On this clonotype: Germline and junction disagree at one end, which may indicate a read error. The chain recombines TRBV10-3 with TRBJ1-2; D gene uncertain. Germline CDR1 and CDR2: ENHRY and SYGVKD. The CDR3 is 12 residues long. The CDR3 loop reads CASSPPPGGYTF. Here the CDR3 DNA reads TGTGCCAGCAGTCCCCCCCCTGGTGGCTACACCTTC.

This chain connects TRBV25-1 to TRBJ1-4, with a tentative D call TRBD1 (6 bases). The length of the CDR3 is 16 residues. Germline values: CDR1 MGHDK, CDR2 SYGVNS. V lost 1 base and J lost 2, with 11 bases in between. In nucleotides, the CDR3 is TGTGCCAGCAGTGAATTAGCCGGGGGCACTAATGAAAAACTGTTTTTT. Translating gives CASSELAGGTNEKLFF.

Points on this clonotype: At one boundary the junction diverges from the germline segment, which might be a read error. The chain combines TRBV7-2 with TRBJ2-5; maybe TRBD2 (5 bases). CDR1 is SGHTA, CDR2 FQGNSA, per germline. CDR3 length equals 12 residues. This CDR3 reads CASTGFQKTQYF. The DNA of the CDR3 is TGTGCCAGCACGGGGTTCCAAAAGACCCAGTACTTC.

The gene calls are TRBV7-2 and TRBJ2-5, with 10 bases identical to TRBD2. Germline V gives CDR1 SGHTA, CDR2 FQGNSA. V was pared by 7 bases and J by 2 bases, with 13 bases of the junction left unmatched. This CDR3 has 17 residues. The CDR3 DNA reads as TGTGCCAGCACAATCTGGAGCGGGAGGGCCGGGCAAGAGACCCAGTACTTC. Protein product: CASTIWSGRAGQETQYF.

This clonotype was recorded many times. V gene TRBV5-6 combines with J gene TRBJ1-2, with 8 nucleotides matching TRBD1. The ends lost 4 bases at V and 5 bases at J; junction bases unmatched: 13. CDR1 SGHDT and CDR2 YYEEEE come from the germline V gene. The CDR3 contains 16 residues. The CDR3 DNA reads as TGTGCCAGCAGCCCGCCGGGACAGGCGCTCCTATATGGCTACACCTTC. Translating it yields CASSPPGQALLYGYTF.

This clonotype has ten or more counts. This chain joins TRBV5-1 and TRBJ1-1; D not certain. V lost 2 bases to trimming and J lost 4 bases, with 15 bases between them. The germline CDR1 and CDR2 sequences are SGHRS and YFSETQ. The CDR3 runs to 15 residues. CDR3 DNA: TGCGCCAGCAGCTTCCCGGACGCTCCGGGCACTGAAGCTTTCTTT. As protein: CASSFPDAPGTEAFF.

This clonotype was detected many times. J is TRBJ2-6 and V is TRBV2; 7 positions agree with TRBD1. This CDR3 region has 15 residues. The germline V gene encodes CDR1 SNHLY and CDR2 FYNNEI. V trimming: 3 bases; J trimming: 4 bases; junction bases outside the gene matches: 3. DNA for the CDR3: TGTGCCAGCAGTGAGAGGGGGCTGGGGGCCAACGTCCTGACTTTC. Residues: CASSERGLGANVLTF. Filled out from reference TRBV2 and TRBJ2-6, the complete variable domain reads EPEVTQTPSHQVTQMGQEVILRCVPISNHLYFYWYRQILGQKVEFLVSFYNNEISEKSEIFDDQFSVERPDGSNFTLKIRSTKLEDSAMYFCASSERGLGANVLTFGAGSRLTVL.

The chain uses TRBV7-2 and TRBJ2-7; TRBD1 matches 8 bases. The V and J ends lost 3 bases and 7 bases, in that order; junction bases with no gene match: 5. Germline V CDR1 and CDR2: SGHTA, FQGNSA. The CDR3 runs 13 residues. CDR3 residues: CASSFKRTGEQYF. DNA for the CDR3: TGTGCCAGCAGCTTCAAGCGGACAGGGGAGCAGTACTTC.

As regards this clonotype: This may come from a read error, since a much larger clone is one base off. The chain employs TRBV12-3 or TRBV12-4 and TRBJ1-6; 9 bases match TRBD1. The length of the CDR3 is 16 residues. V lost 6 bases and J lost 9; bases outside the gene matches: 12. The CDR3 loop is CASSKSAGQGSSPLHF. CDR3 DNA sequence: TGTGCCAGCAGCAAATCGGCGGGACAGGGAAGTTCACCCCTCCACTTT.

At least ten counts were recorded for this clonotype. CDR3 sequence: CATTGRVTEKLFF. In DNA form, the CDR3 reads TGTGCCACCACCGGCAGGGTGACTGAAAAACTGTTTTTT. This chain connects TRBV15 to TRBJ1-4, with a tentative D call TRBD1 (5 bases). CDR3 length equals 13 residues. V lost 7 bases to trimming and J lost 7 bases, with 13 bases between them. Germline loops: CDR1 LNHNV, CDR2 YYDKDF (reference sequence).

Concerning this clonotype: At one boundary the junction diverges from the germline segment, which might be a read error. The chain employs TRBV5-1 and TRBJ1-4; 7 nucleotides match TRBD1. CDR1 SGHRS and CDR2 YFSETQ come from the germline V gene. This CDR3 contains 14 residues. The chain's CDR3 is CASSQLTGNEKLFF. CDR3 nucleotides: TGTGCCAGCAGCCAACTGACAGGGAATGAAAAACTGTTTTTT.

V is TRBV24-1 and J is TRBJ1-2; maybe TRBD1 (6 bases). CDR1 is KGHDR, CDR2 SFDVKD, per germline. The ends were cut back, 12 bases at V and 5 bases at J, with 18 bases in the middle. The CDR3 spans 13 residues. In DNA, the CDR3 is TGTGCCGCTAGTGATTCCAGGGGATATGGCTACACCTTC. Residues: CAASDSRGYGYTF.

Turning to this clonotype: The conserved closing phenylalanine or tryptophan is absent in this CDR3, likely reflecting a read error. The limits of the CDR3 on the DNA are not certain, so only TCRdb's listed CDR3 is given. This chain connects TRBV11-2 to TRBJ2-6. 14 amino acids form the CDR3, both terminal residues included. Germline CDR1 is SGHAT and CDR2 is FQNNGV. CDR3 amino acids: CASSSYSGANVLTL.